This T cell receptor (beta chain) was sequenced for a study of Tregs in tolerant kidney transplant recipients. Unstimulated Tregs (CD4+CD25+CD127-) and CD4+CD25- non-Tregs were sorted from PBMCs. This table comes from immunoSEQ multiplex PCR, and its TCRdb copy is limited to in-frame clones, with some not included. This repertoire includes 50,000 or so clones. Looked up from germline, CDR1 is KGHSH and CDR2 is LQKENI. Trimming shortened V by 6 bases and J by 7 bases, and 9 bases separated the two germline ends. CDR3 size: 12 residues. A word on this clone: The DNA ends 3 residues before the CDR3 does, and the rest of the CDR3 is filled in from the germline J gene.

Sequenced material: CD4+ T cells from blood, taken before the transplant. This receptor was obtained from a human donor who received a combined kidney and bone marrow transplant. The genes are TRBV18 and TRBJ1-4, with D possibly matching TRBD1 (5 bases). CDR3 DNA, as far as it was read: TGTGCCAGCTCTGCAGGGTCTGAAAAA. It is translated as CASSAGSEK. The whole CDR3 reads CASSAGSEKLFF.